These 2 T cell receptor beta chains were sequenced from one sample in a study of cytomegalovirus exposure and HLA in healthy donors. PCR was performed using 60 Vbeta and 13 Jbeta primers. The protocol was immunoSEQ multiplex PCR, while the TCRdb copy is restricted to in-frame clones and leaves out a portion. Of roughly 100,000 clones listed, more than 80% are singletons. The sample was PBMCs. The receptor set was obtained from a man in his thirties or forties in good health and CMV-seronegative.

The CDR3 is CASSTGQGLRETQYF. The CDR3 DNA follows: TGTGCCAGCAGCACCGGACAGGGCCTACGCGAGACCCAGTACTTC. The V gene is TRBV5-4, the J gene TRBJ2-5; 8 bases map to TRBD1. V shed 4 bases, J shed 5 bases, and the junction held 10 bases outside the gene matches. Germline assignment: CDR1 SGHNT and CDR2 YYREEE (reference sequence). The CDR3 is 15 amino acids. The full variable domain, completed using reference TRBV5-4 and TRBJ2-5, is ETGVTQSPTHLIKTRGQQVTLRCSSQSGHNTVSWYQQALGQGPQFIFQYYREEENGRGNFPPRFSGLQFPNYSSELNVNALELDDSALYLCASSTGQGLRETQYFGPGTRLLVL.

The chain's CDR3 is CAWSVFQGRREQFF. For the CDR3, the DNA is TGTGCCTGGAGTGTATTTCAGGGGCGTCGTGAGCAGTTCTTC. The gene calls are TRBV30 and TRBJ2-1; D might be TRBD1 (6 bases). There are 14 residues in the CDR3. CDR1 and CDR2 from the germline V gene are GTSNPN and SVGIG (reference sequence). The V gene lost 0 bases and the J gene lost 9 bases, with 15 bases spanning the gap.